Sequencing of this TCR beta chain was carried out in a study of cytomegalovirus exposure and HLA in healthy donors. The PCR was carried out with 60 Vbeta primers and 13 Jbeta primers. Clones were sequenced by immunoSEQ multiplex PCR, and TCRdb holds only the in-frame ones, with some missing. The sample's table shows approximately 110,000 clones. The CDR3 totals 13 residues. The J segment lost 8 bases and the V segment lost 6 bases, leaving 6 bases of the junction unmatched. In germline, CDR1 is SGHAT, CDR2 FQNNGV. This chain connects TRBV11-2 to TRBJ2-1; TRBD1 matches 8 bases. The sample taken for sequencing was PBMCs. The TCR comes from a man aged 45-65 years in good health and CMV-seronegative. Written as DNA, the CDR3 is TGTGCCAGCAGTCAGACGACAGGGGATGAGCAGTTCTTC. Amino acids: CASSQTTGDEQFF. Combining the CDR3 with reference TRBV11-2 and TRBJ2-1 gives the whole variable domain EAGVAQSPRYKIIEKRQSVAFWCNPISGHATLYWYQQILGQGPKLLIQFQNNGVVDDSQLPKDRFSAERLKGVDSTLKIQPAKLEDSAVYLCASSQTTGDEQFFGPGTRLTVL.